This T cell receptor (beta chain) was captured in a study of T cell responses to AZD1222 COVID-19 vaccine (TCRdb year 2021). Study-level background: AZD1222 recipients given second doses at about 4 weeks or at about 12 weeks were pooled, since spike-specific TCR depth and breadth were not found to differ between the two schedules. TCR sequencing covered more than 230 trial participants: about 210 given two doses of AZD1222 and 26 given two doses of MenACWY control vaccine. Trial participants were enrolled by age into subgroups of 18-55, 56-69 and 70-plus years, and roughly 150, 30 and 60 TCR-sequenced participants, respectively, were included in these subgroups.

The time point label, as the study defines it: baseline before first vaccination. Vaccinee samples came from UK trials COV001 and COV002, including a single-blind randomized controlled phase 2/3 trial of AZD1222 (ChAdOx1 nCoV-19) in healthy adults. Trial participant PBMC samples were collected at day 0 and day 28 after the second dose for TCRbeta chain sequencing. CDR1 and CDR2, per the germline V gene (reference sequence), are LGHDT and YNNKEL. The CDR3 spans 17 residues, from the cysteine through the phenylalanine. Solely the CDR3 DNA is kept, with 51 bases framed from the first base. Here V drops 4 bases and J drops 0 bases, and the junction holds 5 bases not matched to any gene. Comments on this clone: The antigen this receptor binds is unknown. Base quality data are lacking; no much larger clone is found one base away.

What the study reported, not specific to this receptor: Only a handful of AZD1222 recipients were SARS-CoV-2 seropositive at baseline, limiting conclusions about previously exposed vaccinees. Because no day 14 peak-response samples were available, repertoires were characterized only after the peak T cell response. The 56-69-year group was small, and its depth increase did not reach significance, likely because of low power. Reportedly, close to half of the unique spike-specific TCRs recognized epitopes lying outside the regions that are mutated in the B.1.351 and B.1.1.7 variants. The whole spike protein was spanned by vaccine-associated CD4 TCRs, and dominant responses were seen in regions 160-218 and 743-854. Most participants were white British and females outnumbered males, and the authors suggested that clonal diversity may have been underestimated. After two AZD1222 doses, spike-specific TCR breadth and depth were significantly higher than at day 0 and than in MenACWY recipients.

The CDR3 regions of human TCRbeta chains were subjected to immunosequencing. The original pipeline was this. TCRs in the repertoires were compared against a reference library of SARS-CoV-2-specific TCRs that had been generated with the MIRA antigen-specificity platform. Breadth was defined as the fraction of unique TCRs that were SARS-CoV-2-associated, and depth was defined as the fraction of total T cells that were SARS-CoV-2-associated. Using the MIRA data, each spike-specific TCR was assigned both to the spike region to which the TCR was reactive and to a CD4 or CD8 class. Log10-transformed breadth and depth values were compared by one-way ANOVA with Sidak's multiple comparisons tests. Entries here come from immuneACCESS through TCRdb and include only in-frame sequences with V and J called. Some clones fail to appear in such tables; in the studies checked, an unresolved V gene covers under half of the shortfall, and the cause of the remainder is unknown. That table supplies the V and J calls and clone size; D and trimming were determined from the DNA. Recorded for this sample are about 180,000 clones; around 88% of them occurred a single time. The ten most abundant clones make up approximately 8% of the sample.

The sample consisted of peripheral blood, taken on day 0 of AZD1222 vaccination. The sequence is built from TRBV3-1 (or the pseudogene TRBV3-2) and TRBJ1-3; 11 middle bases align to TRBD1. The source of this sequence is an adult in good health. The DNA sequence reads TGTGCCAGCAGCCGGGACAGGGGGTCCAACTCTGGAAACACCATATATTTT. The resulting protein is CASSRDRGSNSGNTIYF.